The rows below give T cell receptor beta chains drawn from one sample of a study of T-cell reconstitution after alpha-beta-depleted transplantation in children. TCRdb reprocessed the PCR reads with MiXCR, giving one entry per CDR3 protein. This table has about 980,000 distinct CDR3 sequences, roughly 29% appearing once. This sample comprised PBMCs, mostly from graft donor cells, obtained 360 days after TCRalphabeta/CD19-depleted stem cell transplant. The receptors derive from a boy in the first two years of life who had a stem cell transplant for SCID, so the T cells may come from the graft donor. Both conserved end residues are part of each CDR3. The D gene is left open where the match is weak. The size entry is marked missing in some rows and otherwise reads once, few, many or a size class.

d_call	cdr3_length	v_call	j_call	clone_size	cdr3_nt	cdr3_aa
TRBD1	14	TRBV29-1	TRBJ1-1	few	TGCAGCGTTGAAATAGGACAGGGGGACACTGAAGCTTTCTTT	CSVEIGQGDTEAFF
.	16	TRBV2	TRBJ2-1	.	TGTGCCAGCAGTGCTGGCCAGTATCTCTCCTACAATGAGCAGTTCTTC	CASSAGQYLSYNEQFF
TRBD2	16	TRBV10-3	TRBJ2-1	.	TGTGCCATCAGTGAGTCTCGGCTAGCGGGAGACAATGAGCAGTTCTTC	CAISESRLAGDNEQFF
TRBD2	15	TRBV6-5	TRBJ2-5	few	TGTGCCAGCAGTTCTCTGTTTGCAGCGGGGGGGACCCAGTACTTC	CASSSLFAAGGTQYF
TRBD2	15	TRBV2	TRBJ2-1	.	TGTGCCAGCATCGCCGGGACTAGCAATTACAATGAGCAGTTCTTC	CASIAGTSNYNEQFF
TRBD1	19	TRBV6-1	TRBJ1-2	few	TGTGCCAGCAAGGTCCTACGCCGGGACAGGGGGCGGTGGTATAAGGGCTACACCTTC	CASKVLRRDRGRWYKGYTF
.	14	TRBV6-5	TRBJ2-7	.	TGTGCCAGCAGTTTCTGGGGGGTTGACTACGAGCAGTACTTC	CASSFWGVDYEQYF
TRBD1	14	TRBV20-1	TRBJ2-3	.	TGCAGTGCCGCGGACAGGGGCAGCACAGATACGCAGTATTTT	CSAADRGSTDTQYF
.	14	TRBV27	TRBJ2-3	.	TGTGCCAGCAGTTTATCTTTACCCACAGATACGCAGTATTTT	CASSLSLPTDTQYF
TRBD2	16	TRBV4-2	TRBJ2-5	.	TGTGCCAGCAGCTACCGACTAGCGGACCACCAAGAGACCCAGTACTTC	CASSYRLADHQETQYF
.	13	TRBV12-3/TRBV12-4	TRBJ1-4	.	TGTGCCAGCAGCCTCTTATGGCGGGAAAAACTGTTTTTT	CASSLLWREKLFF
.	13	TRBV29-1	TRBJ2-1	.	TGCAGCGTTCTGGCCCAGGACTACAATGAGCAGTTCTTC	CSVLAQDYNEQFF
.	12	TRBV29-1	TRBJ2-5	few	TGCAGCGTTGAACAGTCGCAAGAGACCCAGTACTTC	CSVEQSQETQYF
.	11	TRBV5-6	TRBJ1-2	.	TGTGCCAGCCGCCGACAGCATGGCTACACCTTC	CASRRQHGYTF
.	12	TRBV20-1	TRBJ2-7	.	TGCAGTGCTAGACGGTTGAGGGACGAGCAGTACTTC	CSARRLRDEQYF